These 30 T cell receptor beta chains were all obtained from the same sample, sequenced in a study of blood T cells in healthy people across ages. Next came a second PCR, run for roughly 6 to 11 cycles, which used a sample-barcoded 5' primer along with a J-beta primer mix. TCRdb redid the calling of the 5' RACE reads with MiXCR, one entry per CDR3 protein. The data hold around 1,600,000 distinct CDR3 sequences, with approximately 43% observed a single time. Material for sequencing was blood. The receptor set was obtained from a young woman in good health.

This clonotype was detected a few times. The genes are TRBV13 and TRBJ2-1, with 7 nucleotides matching TRBD2. The CDR3 length is 15 residues. CDR1 and CDR2 from the germline V gene are PRHDT and FYEKMQ (reference sequence). V shed 5 bases and J 8 bases; nucleotides not matched to a gene: 12. CDR3 residues: CASSTTGTIEDEQFF. The CDR3 nucleotides are TGTGCCAGCAGCACAACCGGGACTATCGAAGATGAGCAGTTCTTC.

This clonotype was seen only a few times. The chain links TRBV20-1 to TRBJ2-3; 7 bases map to TRBD2. The CDR3 has 13 residues. V shed 4 bases, J shed 2 bases, and the junction held 3 bases outside the gene matches. CDR1 and CDR2 from the germline V gene are DFQATT and SNEGSKA (reference sequence). This CDR3 reads CSATGDYTDTQYF. CDR3 sequence (DNA): TGCAGTGCTACCGGGGACTACACAGATACGCAGTATTTT.

V gene TRBV20-1 combines with J gene TRBJ2-3; 8 bases are shared with TRBD1. The germline V gene encodes CDR1 DFQATT and CDR2 SNEGSKA (reference sequence). This CDR3 is built from 15 residues. The ends lost 0 bases at V and 3 bases at J; junction bases unmatched: 5. The CDR3 DNA reads as TGCAGTGCTAGAGATCCAGGGGGCATGACAGATACGCAGTATTTT. Its translation is CSARDPGGMTDTQYF.

In DNA form, the CDR3 reads TGTGCCAGCAGGGCGACGGGGGAGGTCACTGAAGCTTTCTTT. As protein: CASRATGEVTEAFF. This rearrangement joins TRBV6-5 to TRBJ1-1, with D possibly matching TRBD1 (5 bases). The CDR3 contains 14 residues. Trimming stripped 6 bases from V and 4 bases from J, with 15 bases between. Germline loops: CDR1 MNHEY, CDR2 SVGAGI.

This clonotype was found a few times. The J gene is TRBJ1-2, the V gene TRBV18; no reliable D call. The CDR3 has 15 amino acids. Germline V lookup: CDR1 KGHSH, CDR2 LQKENI. The germline V and J ends were trimmed by 0 bases and 2 bases, with 10 bases remaining between them. In DNA, the CDR3 is TGTGCCAGCTCACCACCGTGGGGTAAAAACTATGGCTACACCTTC. Its translation is CASSPPWGKNYGYTF. Drawing the rest from reference TRBV18 and TRBJ1-2, the complete variable domain is NAGVMQNPRHLVRRRGQEARLRCSPMKGHSHVYWYRQLPEEGLKFMVYLQKENIIDESGMPKERFSAEFPKEGPSILRIQQVVRGDSAAYFCASSPPWGKNYGYTFGSGTRLTVV.

A note on this clonotype: Germline and junction disagree at one end, which may indicate a read error. The CDR3 DNA reads as TGCGCCAGCAGCCACAAGTACAGGAACACTGAAGCTTTCTTT. This sequence encodes CASSHKYRNTEAFF. J is TRBJ1-1 and V is TRBV11-2, with no clear D. Germline CDR1 is SGHAT and CDR2 is FQNNGV. The CDR3 is made up of 14 amino acids.

The chain uses TRBV4-1 and TRBJ2-1, with TRBD2 as a possible D gene (5 bases). The CDR3 covers 14 residues. Trimming pared 2 bases from V and 9 bases from J, leaving 14 bases between. Germline V gene sequence: CDR1 MGHRA, CDR2 YSYEKL. The CDR3 nucleotides read TGCGCCAGCAGCCAACTCGGACTTTACGGTGAGCAGTTCTTC. Its protein is CASSQLGLYGEQFF.

The V call is TRBV28, the J call TRBJ2-2; TRBD1 matches 8 bases. The trim removed 10 bases at V and 0 bases at J, leaving 4 bases unmatched. Germline V gene sequence: CDR1 MDHEN, CDR2 SYDVKM. The CDR3 runs 14 residues. CDR3 sequence (DNA): TGTGCCACATGGACAGGGACGAACACCGGGGAGCTGTTTTTT. It is translated as CATWTGTNTGELFF.

This chain links TRBV29-1 with TRBJ2-5; 8 bases agree with TRBD1. This CDR3 has 13 amino acids. V shed 8 bases, J shed 5 bases, and the junction held 10 bases outside the gene matches. Germline-derived CDR1 and CDR2 are SQVTM and ANQGSEA. The CDR3 loop reads CSYNRGTPETQYF. CDR3 nucleotide sequence: TGCAGCTACAACAGGGGGACCCCGGAGACCCAGTACTTC.

The chain carries TRBV6-1 and TRBJ1-1; the match to TRBD1 covers 7 bases. Germline CDR1 is MNHNS and CDR2 is SASEGT. With V trimmed by 1 base and J by 1 base, 3 bases remained unmatched. CDR3 length: 15 amino acids. CDR3 coding DNA: TGTGCCAGCAGTGAAGTGACAGGGTGGAACACTGAAGCTTTCTTT. This codes for CASSEVTGWNTEAFF.

The CDR3 region is CASSVRGTSGTDTQYF. In nucleotides, the CDR3 is TGTGCCAGCAGCGTTCGCGGGACTAGCGGCACAGATACGCAGTATTTT. The chain employs TRBV9 and TRBJ2-3, with TRBD2 identical over 10 bases. V shed 2 bases and J 1 base; nucleotides not matched to a gene: 4. The CDR3 contains 16 residues. Germline CDR1 reads SGDLS; CDR2 reads YYNGEE.

This clonotype has more than one count but fewer than ten. This chain joins TRBV4-1 and TRBJ2-3; D uncertain. Germline lookup yields CDR1 MGHRA and CDR2 YSYEKL. Trimming removed 7 bases from V and 0 bases from J, with 17 bases in between. The CDR3 is 16 amino acids. The CDR3 DNA sequence: TGCGCCAGCAAGGATTGGGCGACTCCCAGCACAGATACGCAGTATTTT. It specifies CASKDWATPSTDTQYF.

J is TRBJ2-1 and V is TRBV3-1, with D tentatively TRBD2 (6 bases). The CDR3 length is 18 residues. V lost 3 bases to trimming and J lost 3 bases, with 21 bases between them. Germline CDR1 reads LGHDT; CDR2 reads YNNKEL (reference sequence). CDR3 region: CASSHITRGGTRYNEQFF. Here the CDR3 DNA reads TGTGCCAGCAGCCACATCACCCGTGGAGGGACTCGCTACAATGAGCAGTTCTTC.

The chain has TRBV3-1 and TRBJ1-1; a weak D match, TRBD1 (5 bases). V lost 0 bases to trimming and J lost 1 base, with 9 bases between them. Germline loops: CDR1 LGHDT, CDR2 YNNKEL (reference sequence). CDR3 length: 15 amino acids. CDR3 sequence (DNA): TGTGCCAGCAGCCAAGACAGGGAAGCGAACACTGAAGCTTTCTTT. Protein: CASSQDREANTEAFF.

The chain carries TRBV7-2 and TRBJ2-5, with D unresolved. The DNA matches TRBJ2-7 better at its end, which makes the J call doubtful. The CDR3 length is 13 residues. CDR1 is SGHTA and CDR2 is FQGNSA in the germline V gene. CDR3: CASSSHTAYEQYF. The CDR3 nucleotides read TGTGCCAGCAGCTCACATACGGCCTACGAGCAGTACTTC.

The chain couples TRBV2 to TRBJ2-7, with D perhaps matching TRBD1 (5 bases). Germline V lookup: CDR1 SNHLY, CDR2 FYNNEI. Trimming shortened V by 1 base and J by 5 bases, and 9 bases separated the two germline ends. The CDR3 runs to 13 residues. CDR3 sequence reads: CASSEGQRNEQYF. CDR3 coding DNA: TGTGCCAGCAGTGAAGGACAGAGGAACGAGCAGTACTTC.

CDR3 sequence reads: CASSAIQGSNEQFF. The CDR3 DNA reads TGTGCCAGCAGCGCGATACAGGGGAGCAATGAGCAGTTCTTC. The rearrangement joins TRBV7-2 to TRBJ2-1, with TRBD1 matching over 7 bases. V gave up 5 bases and J gave up 6 bases; unmatched junction bases: 7. Germline lookup yields CDR1 SGHTA and CDR2 FQGNSA. The CDR3 loop spans 14 amino acids.

The gene calls are TRBV6-2 or TRBV6-3 and TRBJ2-5; 9 positions match TRBD1. Germline CDR1 and CDR2: MNHEY and SVGEGT. Trimming at V came to 7 bases and at J to 4 bases, leaving 10 bases not matched to a gene. CDR3 size: 15 residues. The CDR3 loop is CASNPGQGRAETQYF. For the CDR3, the DNA is TGTGCCAGCAATCCAGGACAGGGGAGGGCAGAGACCCAGTACTTC.

This chain joins TRBV12-3 or TRBV12-4 and TRBJ1-2; D may be TRBD1 (6 bases). Trimming cost V 5 bases and J 6 bases, with 19 bases left between them. The CDR3 contains 15 residues. CDR3 DNA sequence: TGTGCCAGCAGTCCATTCCCGGGGGCCGGGCATGGCTACACCTTC. It is translated as CASSPFPGAGHGYTF.

This clonotype was seen a few times. The V call is TRBV7-9, the J call TRBJ2-7, with 8 bases matching TRBD1. The CDR3 consists of 15 residues. V lost 1 base to trimming and J lost 2 bases; unmatched junction nucleotides: 4. The germline V gene has CDR1 SEHNR and CDR2 FQNEAQ (reference sequence). The DNA of the CDR3 is TGTGCCAGCAGCTTAGGGGACAGGAACCCCTACGAGCAGTACTTC. The encoded protein is CASSLGDRNPYEQYF.

This clonotype was seen more than once but under ten times. J is TRBJ1-2 and V is TRBV20-1, with no clear D. V lost 3 bases to trimming and J lost 0 bases, with 11 bases between them. Per the germline V gene, CDR1 is DFQATT and CDR2 is SNEGSKA (reference sequence). This CDR3 has 14 amino acids. The CDR3: CSASSSGTNYGYTF. CDR3 bases: TGCAGTGCTAGTAGTTCAGGAACTAACTATGGCTACACCTTC.

The chain has TRBV4-1 and TRBJ2-7, with a tentative D call TRBD1 (6 bases). This CDR3 is 13 amino acids long. CDR1 and CDR2 from the germline V gene are MGHRA and YSYEKL. Trimming removed 1 base from V and 6 bases from J, with 10 bases in between. CDR3 nucleotide sequence: TGCGCCAGCAGCCAAGTAGGGACATCCGAGCAGTACTTC. It is translated as CASSQVGTSEQYF.

The genes are TRBV27 and TRBJ1-1, with 7 bases lining up with TRBD1. The germline V gene encodes CDR1 MNHEY and CDR2 SMNVEV (reference sequence). After removal of 1 base from V and 7 bases from J, the junction contained 9 bases not matched to a gene. The CDR3 length is 15 residues. CDR3 region: CASSLFPGQDLEAFF. CDR3 DNA sequence: TGTGCCAGCAGTTTATTTCCCGGACAGGATCTTGAAGCTTTCTTT.

The chain combines TRBV27 with TRBJ2-3; D gene unclear. CDR3 length: 14 amino acids. Looked up from germline, CDR1 is MNHEY and CDR2 is SMNVEV (reference sequence). Trimming cost V 5 bases and J 5 bases, with 14 bases left between them. The CDR3 sequence is CASSKLQLVDTQYF. The DNA for the CDR3 is TGTGCCAGCAGTAAACTACAGTTGGTAGATACGCAGTATTTT.

The V gene is TRBV10-3, the J gene TRBJ1-5; D uncertain. The CDR3 runs 14 residues. Trimming removed 7 bases from V and 0 bases from J, with 10 bases in between. Germline values: CDR1 ENHRY, CDR2 SYGVKD. The CDR3 spells CAIKAENSNQPQHF. CDR3 DNA sequence: TGTGCCATCAAGGCGGAAAATAGCAATCAGCCCCAGCATTTT.

This clonotype appeared a few times. Here the CDR3 DNA reads TGCGCCAGCAGCCAAGAGGGACAGGGGGAAAAACTGTTTTTT. Translated: CASSQEGQGEKLFF. The V and J genes are TRBV4-1 and TRBJ1-4, with TRBD1 matching 10 bases. The CDR3 extends over 14 amino acids. CDR1 and CDR2 from the germline V gene are MGHRA and YSYEKL. V shed 0 bases and J 8 bases; nucleotides not matched to a gene: 0.

The chain uses TRBV6-1 and TRBJ2-3; D is perhaps TRBD2 (6 bases). Per the germline V gene, CDR1 is MNHNS and CDR2 is SASEGT. V was shortened by 5 bases and J by 0 bases, with 12 bases between the two germline ends. CDR3 length: 15 residues. CDR3 sequence: CASSPWGVSTDTQYF. The CDR3 DNA sequence: TGTGCCAGCAGTCCTTGGGGGGTCAGCACAGATACGCAGTATTTT.

The chain combines TRBV6-5 with TRBJ2-3; D is perhaps TRBD2 (6 bases). V was clipped by 0 bases and J by 0 bases, with 10 bases between them. The CDR3 spans 16 residues. Per the germline V gene, CDR1 is MNHEY and CDR2 is SVGAGI. CDR3 amino acids: CASSYSTGTSTDTQYF. The CDR3 DNA is TGTGCCAGCAGTTACTCGACCGGGACTAGCACAGATACGCAGTATTTT.

This clonotype turned up a few times. The chain combines TRBV27 with TRBJ1-2, with 8 bases matching TRBD1. V lost 6 bases and J lost 6; bases outside the gene matches: 9. The germline V gene has CDR1 MNHEY and CDR2 SMNVEV (reference sequence). This CDR3 spans 14 amino acids. The CDR3 here is CASSLGQGAHGYTF. The CDR3 DNA reads as TGTGCCAGCAGCCTGGGGCAGGGGGCGCATGGCTACACCTTC.

The V call is TRBV29-1, the J call TRBJ1-2; unclear D gene. The length of the CDR3 is 12 residues. With 3 bases removed from V and 3 bases from J, the gap between germline ends came to 8 bases. Germline-derived CDR1 and CDR2 are SQVTM and ANQGSEA. The CDR3, as DNA: TGCAGCGTTGAGGCCGCTCACTATGGCTACACCTTC. It codes for CSVEAAHYGYTF.